This T cell receptor beta chain was sequenced during a study of T-cell memory formation after mild COVID-19. General observations from the study: Those CD4+ clones that contracted were mainly in CM and EM (CD8+ ones in EMRA). Cross-reactive memory apparently joined, as some responding clones appeared in pre-infection memory.

Remarks on this clonotype: Its antigen is not known.

This CDR3 is built from 16 residues. With 0 bases clipped from V and 4 bases from J, the junction kept 5 bases outside the gene matches. Constant-segment primers were used for 5'RACE, and the resulting TCR alpha and TCR beta cDNA libraries carried sample barcodes and UMIs. TCRdb fed the 5' RACE reads into MiXCR, producing one record per CDR3 protein. The sample consists of some 190,000 distinct CDR3 sequences, about a sixth of them appearing once. This TCR was sampled from an adult woman who had mild COVID-19 (a few samples of this study predate the infection). Cell type and time point are not known. The rearrangement links TRBV12-3 or TRBV12-4 to TRBJ2-1; 8 bases are shared with TRBD2. The specimen was PBMCs or a T cell subset sorted from them (not recorded which). In DNA, the CDR3 is TGTGCCAGCAGTTTAGCTAGACTAGCGCCTTACAATGAGCAGTTCTTC. Translating it yields CASSLARLAPYNEQFF.